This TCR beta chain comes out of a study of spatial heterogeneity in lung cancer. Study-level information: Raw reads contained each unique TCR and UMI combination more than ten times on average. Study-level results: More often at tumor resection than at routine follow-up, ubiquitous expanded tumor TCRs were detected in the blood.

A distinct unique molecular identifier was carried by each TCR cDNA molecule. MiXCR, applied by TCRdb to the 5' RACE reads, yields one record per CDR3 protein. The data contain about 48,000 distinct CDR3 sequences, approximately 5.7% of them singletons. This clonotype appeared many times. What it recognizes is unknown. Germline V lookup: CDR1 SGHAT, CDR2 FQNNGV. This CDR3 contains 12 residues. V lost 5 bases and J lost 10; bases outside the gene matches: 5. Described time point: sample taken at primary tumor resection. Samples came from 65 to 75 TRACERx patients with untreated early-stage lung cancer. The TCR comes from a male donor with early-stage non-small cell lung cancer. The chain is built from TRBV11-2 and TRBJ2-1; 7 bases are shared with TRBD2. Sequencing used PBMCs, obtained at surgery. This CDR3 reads CASSLAEEEQFF. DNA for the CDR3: TGTGCCAGCAGCCTAGCGGAGGAGGAGCAGTTCTTC.